The present TCR beta chain was sequenced within a study of cytomegalovirus exposure and HLA in healthy donors. Primers included in the PCR were 60 Vbeta and 13 Jbeta primers. Assay used: immunoSEQ multiplex PCR; TCRdb lists only in-frame clones, some missing. The sample has about 150,000 clones, roughly 70% seen once. The CDR3 length is 15 residues. Germline V gene lookup returns CDR1 SGHRS and CDR2 YFSETQ. V lost 0 bases and J lost 5; bases outside the gene matches: 3. The receptor was isolated from a man in his sixties in good health and CMV-seronegative. The specimen was PBMCs. V gene TRBV5-1 combines with J gene TRBJ1-4, with 8 bases that match TRBD1. The CDR3 spells CASSLGTGTNEKLFF. CDR3 nucleotides: TGCGCCAGCAGCTTGGGGACAGGGACCAATGAAAAACTGTTTTTT. Full variable domain (rest looked up from reference TRBV5-1 and TRBJ1-4): KAGVTQTPRYLIKTRGQQVTLSCSPISGHRSVSWYQQTPGQGLQFLFEYFSETQRNKGNFPGRFSGRQFSNSRSEMNVSTLELGDSALYLCASSLGTGTNEKLFFGSGTQLSVL.